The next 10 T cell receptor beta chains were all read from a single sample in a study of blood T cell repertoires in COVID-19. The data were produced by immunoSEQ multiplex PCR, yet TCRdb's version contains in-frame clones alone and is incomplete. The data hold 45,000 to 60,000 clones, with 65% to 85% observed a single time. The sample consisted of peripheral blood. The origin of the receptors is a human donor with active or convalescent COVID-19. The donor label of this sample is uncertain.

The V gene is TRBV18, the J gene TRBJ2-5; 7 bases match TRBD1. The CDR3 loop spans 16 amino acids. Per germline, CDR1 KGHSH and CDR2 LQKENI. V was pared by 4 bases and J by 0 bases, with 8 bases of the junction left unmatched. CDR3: CASSRNPGTDQETQYF. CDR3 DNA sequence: TGTGCCAGCTCACGAAACCCCGGGACAGACCAAGAGACCCAGTACTTC. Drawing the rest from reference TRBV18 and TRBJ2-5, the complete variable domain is NAGVMQNPRHLVRRRGQEARLRCSPMKGHSHVYWYRQLPEEGLKFMVYLQKENIIDESGMPKERFSAEFPKEGPSILRIQQVVRGDSAAYFCASSRNPGTDQETQYFGPGTRLLVL.

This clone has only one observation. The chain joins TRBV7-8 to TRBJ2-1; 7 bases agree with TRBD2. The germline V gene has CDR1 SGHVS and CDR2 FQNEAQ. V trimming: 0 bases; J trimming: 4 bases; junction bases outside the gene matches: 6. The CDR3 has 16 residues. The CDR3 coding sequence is TGTGCCAGCAGCTTAGCCGGTCTAGCGGCGTACAATGAGCAGTTCTTC. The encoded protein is CASSLAGLAAYNEQFF.

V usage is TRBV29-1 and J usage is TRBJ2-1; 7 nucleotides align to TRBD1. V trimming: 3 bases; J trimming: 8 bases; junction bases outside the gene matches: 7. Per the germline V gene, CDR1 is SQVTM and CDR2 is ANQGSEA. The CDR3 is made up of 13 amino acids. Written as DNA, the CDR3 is TGCAGCGTTGACCTACAGGGGTACGATGAGCAGTTCTTC. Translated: CSVDLQGYDEQFF.

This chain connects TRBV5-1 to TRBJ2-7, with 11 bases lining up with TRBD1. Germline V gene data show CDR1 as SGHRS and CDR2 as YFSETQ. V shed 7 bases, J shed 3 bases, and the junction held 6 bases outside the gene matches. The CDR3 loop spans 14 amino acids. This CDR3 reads CASCLGTGGYEQYF. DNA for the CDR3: TGCGCCAGCTGCCTAGGGACAGGGGGCTACGAGCAGTACTTC.

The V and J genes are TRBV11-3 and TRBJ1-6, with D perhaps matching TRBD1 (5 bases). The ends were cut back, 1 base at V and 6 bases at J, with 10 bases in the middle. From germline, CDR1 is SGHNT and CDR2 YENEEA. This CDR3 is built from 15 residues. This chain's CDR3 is CASSLVGQGNSPLHF. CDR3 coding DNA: TGTGCCAGCAGCTTAGTCGGTCAGGGTAATTCACCCCTCCACTTT.

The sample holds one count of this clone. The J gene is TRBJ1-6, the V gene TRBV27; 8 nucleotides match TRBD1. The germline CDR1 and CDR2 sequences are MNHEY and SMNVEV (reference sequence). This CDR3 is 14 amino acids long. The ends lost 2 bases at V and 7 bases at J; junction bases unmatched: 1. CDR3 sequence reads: CASSLDRGNSPLHF. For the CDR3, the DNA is TGTGCCAGCAGTTTAGACAGGGGAAATTCACCCCTCCACTTT.

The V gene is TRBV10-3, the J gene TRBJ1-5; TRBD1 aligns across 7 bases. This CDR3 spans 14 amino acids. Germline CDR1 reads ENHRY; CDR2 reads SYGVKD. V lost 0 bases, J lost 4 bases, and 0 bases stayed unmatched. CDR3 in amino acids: CAISESRGNQPQHF. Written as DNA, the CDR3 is TGTGCCATCAGTGAGTCCAGGGGGAATCAGCCCCAGCATTTT.

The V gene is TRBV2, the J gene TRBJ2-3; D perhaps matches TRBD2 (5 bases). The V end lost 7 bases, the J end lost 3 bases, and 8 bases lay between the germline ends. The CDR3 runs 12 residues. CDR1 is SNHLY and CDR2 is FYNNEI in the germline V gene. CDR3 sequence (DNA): TGTGCCAGCAAGGAGGCGACAGATACGCAGTATTTT. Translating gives CASKEATDTQYF.

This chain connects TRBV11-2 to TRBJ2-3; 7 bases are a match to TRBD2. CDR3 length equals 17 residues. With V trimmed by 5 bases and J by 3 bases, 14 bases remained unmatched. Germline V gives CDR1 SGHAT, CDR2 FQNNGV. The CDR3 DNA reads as TGTGCCAGCAGCCACGGGACTAAGACACCACAGACAGATACGCAGTATTTT. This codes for CASSHGTKTPQTDTQYF.

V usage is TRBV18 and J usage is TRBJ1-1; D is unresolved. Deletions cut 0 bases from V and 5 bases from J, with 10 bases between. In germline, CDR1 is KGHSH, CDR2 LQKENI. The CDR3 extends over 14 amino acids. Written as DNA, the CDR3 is TGTGCCAGCTCACCACCGAATGAGAGGACTGAAGCTTTCTTT. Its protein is CASSPPNERTEAFF.